The sequence of this TCR beta chain was determined in a study of post-analysis software for immune sequencing data. Turning to the study itself: The courses of disease that were included comprised relapsing-remitting, secondary progressive and progressive-relapsing multiple sclerosis.

Of note for this clonotype: What it recognizes is unknown.

The germline V gene encodes CDR1 SGHKS and CDR2 YYEKEE (reference sequence). The CDR3 is 19 amino acids. The junction had 13 bases not matched to a gene; V was cut back by 0 bases and J by 5 bases. General study findings and limits: In patients, TRBV5-6, TRBV5-1 and TRBV20-1 belonged to several TRBV segments found more frequently than in controls. When compared against controls, multiple sclerosis patients showed significantly lower normalized Chao1 diversity.

Built from TCR beta cDNA, the libraries had unique molecular identifiers in them. TCRdb used MiXCR to reprocess the PCR reads, holding one entry per CDR3 protein. The table has approximately 730,000 distinct CDR3 sequences, roughly 46% seen once. The chain has TRBV5-5 and TRBJ2-1; the match to TRBD2 covers 11 bases. The receptor was isolated from a girl between 5 and 17 years old with multiple sclerosis. Sequencing was carried out using blood. CDR3 in DNA: TGTGCCAGCAGCTTGGGGGCCTCACTAGCGGGAGCTCTGGACAATGAGCAGTTCTTC. Translating gives CASSLGASLAGALDNEQFF.